The sample holds a few counts of the clone carrying this T cell receptor beta chain. Its matching antigen is unknown. This specimen comes from a study of beta chain features in type 1 diabetes. Study outcomes and limitations: PCR might pick shorter templates more often, in the same way for patients and controls. Among patients with Type 1 diabetes, TCRB CDR3s were moderately but significantly shorter in every one of the four CD4+ subsets.

What was sequenced were expressed TCRB transcripts, since all of the isolated RNA had been reverse transcribed. Measured with immunoSEQ multiplex PCR; TCRdb has only the in-frame clones, and not every one. The data contain 640,000 or so clones, around an eighth of them singletons. Germline values: CDR1 SSHAT, CDR2 FNYEAQ (reference sequence). V dropped 1 base and J dropped 4 bases, with 7 bases sitting between them. The CDR3 runs to 14 residues. This receptor was obtained from a man between 18 and 35 years old with type 1 diabetes. V gene TRBV7-7 combines with J gene TRBJ2-2; no definite D call. Sequencing was performed on naive CD4+ T cells from blood. The CDR3 DNA is TGTGCCAGCAGCTTAGGGCAGCTCACCGGGGAGCTGTTTTTT. Translating it yields CASSLGQLTGELFF.